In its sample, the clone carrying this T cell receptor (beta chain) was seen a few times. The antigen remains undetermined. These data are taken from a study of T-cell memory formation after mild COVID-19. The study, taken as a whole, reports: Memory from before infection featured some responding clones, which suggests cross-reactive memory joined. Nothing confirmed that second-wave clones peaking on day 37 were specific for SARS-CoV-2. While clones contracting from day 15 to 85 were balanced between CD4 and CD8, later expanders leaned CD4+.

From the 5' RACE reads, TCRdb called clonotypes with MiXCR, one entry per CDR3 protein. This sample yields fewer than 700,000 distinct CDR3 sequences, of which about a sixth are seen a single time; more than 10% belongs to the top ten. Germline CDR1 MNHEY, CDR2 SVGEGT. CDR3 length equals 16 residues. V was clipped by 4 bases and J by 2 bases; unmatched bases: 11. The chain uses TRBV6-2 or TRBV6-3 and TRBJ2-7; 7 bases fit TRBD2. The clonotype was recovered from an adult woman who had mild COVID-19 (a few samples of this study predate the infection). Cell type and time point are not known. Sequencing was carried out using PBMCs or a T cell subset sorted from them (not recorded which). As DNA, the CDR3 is TGTGCCAGCAGTTGGGATCCTAGCGGTACGACCTACGAGCAGTACTTC. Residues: CASSWDPSGTTYEQYF.